This T cell receptor (beta chain) was recorded in a study of T cell clones after liver transplantation. Study findings and constraints: Graft donor-reactive T cells possibly entered the graft instead of undergoing deletion.

About this clone: Its matching antigen is unknown.

Sequencing was performed with immunoSEQ multiplex PCR; in TCRdb, only in-frame clones are kept and a portion is missing. Of nearly 55,000 clones listed, about 81% are singletons. The CDR3 consists of 12 residues. V dropped 10 bases and J dropped 2 bases, with 12 bases sitting between them. Germline V CDR1 and CDR2: ENHRY, SYGVKD. The receptor's source is a human donor who received a liver transplant. Source: CD4+ T cells from blood, taken before liver transplant. The chain joins TRBV10-3 to TRBJ2-7, with a weak D call TRBD1 (6 bases). The CDR3 loop reads CASTDSTYEQYF. The CDR3 DNA sequence: TGTGCCAGCACGGACAGTACCTACGAGCAGTACTTC.